These T cell receptor beta chains were read from a single sample in a study of early T cells in non-severe SARS-CoV-2 infection. TCRdb fed the 5' RACE reads into MiXCR, producing one record per CDR3 protein. The sample records some 88,000 distinct CDR3 sequences, roughly 17% being singletons. The sequencing used whole blood, collected at baseline. These receptors were obtained from an adult who was a healthcare worker with PCR-confirmed SARS-CoV-2 infection or an uninfected control (not recorded which). Each CDR3 is given with its conserved first and last residue. The D gene is left open where the match is weak. Clone sizes are given selectively: once, few, many, or a class where the clone is expanded.

cdr3_aa: CSASSGSREKLFF
cdr3_nt: TGCAGTGCTAGTTCGGGGTCTCGGGAAAAACTGTTTTTT
d_call: .
v_call: TRBV20-1
j_call: TRBJ1-4
clone_size: few
cdr3_length: 13

cdr3_aa: CSARVTSGNRNEQFF
cdr3_nt: TGCAGTGCTAGAGTCACTAGCGGGAATCGGAATGAGCAGTTCTTC
d_call: TRBD2
v_call: TRBV20-1
j_call: TRBJ2-1
clone_size: .
cdr3_length: 15

cdr3_aa: CASSKDRGGYTF
cdr3_nt: TGTGCCAGCAGTAAGGACAGGGGCGGCTACACCTTC
d_call: TRBD1
v_call: TRBV25-1
j_call: TRBJ1-2
clone_size: many
cdr3_length: 12

cdr3_aa: CASSPQETHGYTF
cdr3_nt: TGTGCCAGCTCACCCCAGGAAACCCATGGCTACACCTTC
d_call: .
v_call: TRBV18
j_call: TRBJ1-2
clone_size: few
cdr3_length: 13

cdr3_aa: CASSSEGSSYNEQFF
cdr3_nt: TGTGCCAGCAGCTCGGAGGGGAGCTCCTACAATGAGCAGTTCTTC
d_call: .
v_call: TRBV7-6
j_call: TRBJ2-1
clone_size: .
cdr3_length: 15

cdr3_aa: CSASPRGRPYEQYF
cdr3_nt: TGCAGTGCTAGCCCCCGAGGGCGGCCCTACGAGCAGTACTTC
d_call: .
v_call: TRBV20-1
j_call: TRBJ2-7
clone_size: once
cdr3_length: 14

cdr3_aa: CASSFLAGPPMYTQYF
cdr3_nt: TGTGCCAGCAGCTTCTTGGCGGGACCTCCGATGTATACGCAGTATTTT
d_call: .
v_call: TRBV5-8
j_call: TRBJ2-3
clone_size: many
cdr3_length: 16

cdr3_aa: CSAEGGAGYGYTF
cdr3_nt: TGCAGTGCAGAAGGGGGCGCAGGGTATGGCTACACCTTC
d_call: TRBD1
v_call: TRBV20-1
j_call: TRBJ1-2
clone_size: few
cdr3_length: 13

cdr3_aa: CSARLSGRNTEAFF
cdr3_nt: TGCAGTGCTAGACTCTCGGGGAGGAACACTGAAGCTTTCTTT
d_call: .
v_call: TRBV20-1
j_call: TRBJ1-1
clone_size: .
cdr3_length: 14

cdr3_aa: CASSSLANYGYTF
cdr3_nt: TGTGCCAGCAGCTCTCTGGCTAACTATGGCTACACCTTC
d_call: .
v_call: TRBV12-3/TRBV12-4
j_call: TRBJ1-2
clone_size: few
cdr3_length: 13

cdr3_aa: CASSPPGQGYSPLHF
cdr3_nt: TGTGCCAGCAGCCCCCCGGGACAGGGGTATTCACCCCTCCACTTT
d_call: TRBD1
v_call: TRBV7-9
j_call: TRBJ1-6
clone_size: .
cdr3_length: 15

cdr3_aa: CASSRSLDGLSPQYF
cdr3_nt: TGTGCCAGCAGTCGCTCCCTAGACGGTCTTAGTCCCCAGTACTTC
d_call: .
v_call: TRBV6-6
j_call: TRBJ2-5
clone_size: .
cdr3_length: 15

cdr3_aa: CASSPSTSGETQYF
cdr3_nt: TGTGCCAGCAGCCCCTCGACTAGCGGGGAGACCCAGTACTTC
d_call: TRBD2
v_call: TRBV11-2
j_call: TRBJ2-5
clone_size: .
cdr3_length: 14

cdr3_aa: CASSLTRDTEAFF
cdr3_nt: TGTGCCAGCAGCCTTACCAGGGACACTGAAGCTTTCTTT
d_call: .
v_call: TRBV11-2
j_call: TRBJ1-1
clone_size: .
cdr3_length: 13

cdr3_aa: CASRVTGGMNTEAFF
cdr3_nt: TGTGCCAGCAGGGTGACAGGGGGGATGAACACTGAAGCTTTCTTT
d_call: TRBD1
v_call: TRBV28
j_call: TRBJ1-1
clone_size: few
cdr3_length: 15

cdr3_aa: CAISKLAGVYNEQFF
cdr3_nt: TGTGCCATCAGCAAACTAGCGGGCGTCTACAATGAGCAGTTCTTC
d_call: TRBD2
v_call: TRBV10-3
j_call: TRBJ2-1
clone_size: .
cdr3_length: 15

cdr3_aa: CASTSQGTGYTF
cdr3_nt: TGTGCCAGCACTTCACAGGGGACCGGCTACACCTTC
d_call: TRBD1
v_call: TRBV2
j_call: TRBJ1-2
clone_size: few
cdr3_length: 12

cdr3_aa: CASSVETGRSEKLFF
cdr3_nt: TGTGCCAGCAGTGTAGAGACAGGGAGATCTGAAAAACTGTTTTTT
d_call: TRBD1
v_call: TRBV2
j_call: TRBJ1-4
clone_size: few
cdr3_length: 15

cdr3_aa: CASSHSRAGSGANVLTF
cdr3_nt: TGCGCCAGCAGCCATTCCCGGGCGGGCTCTGGGGCCAACGTCCTGACTTTC
d_call: .
v_call: TRBV4-3
j_call: TRBJ2-6
clone_size: many
cdr3_length: 17

cdr3_aa: CASSSDSYGYTF
cdr3_nt: TGTGCCAGCAGCTCGGACAGCTATGGCTACACCTTC
d_call: .
v_call: TRBV5-4
j_call: TRBJ1-2
clone_size: few
cdr3_length: 12

cdr3_aa: CASSLSGTSGKNEQFF
cdr3_nt: TGTGCCAGCAGCCTATCCGGGACTAGCGGGAAGAATGAGCAGTTCTTC
d_call: TRBD2
v_call: TRBV3-1
j_call: TRBJ2-1
clone_size: many
cdr3_length: 16

cdr3_aa: CASSLGTYTDTQYF
cdr3_nt: TGTGCCAGCAGCTTAGGGACCTACACAGATACGCAGTATTTT
d_call: .
v_call: TRBV7-6
j_call: TRBJ2-3
clone_size: .
cdr3_length: 14